Listed below are T cell receptor beta chains from one sample, sequenced in a study of blood T cell repertoires in COVID-19. Using immunoSEQ multiplex PCR, the repertoire was profiled, and TCRdb retains in-frame clones only, with some absent. The sample lists almost 350,000 clones; roughly 90% were seen once. Input material: PBMCs or T cells enriched from blood (not recorded which). These receptors were collected from a woman in her thirties who had been exposed to COVID-19. Each CDR3 is given with its conserved first and last residue. A D gene is named only where the DNA matches it firmly. Clone size is stated in some rows and not others, as once, few, many or a class when expanded.

v_call: TRBV5-4; d_call: TRBD1; clone_size: few; j_call: TRBJ2-2; cdr3_nt: TGTGCCAGCAGCGAGGACAGGGTGGGATTCACCGGGGAGCTGTTTTTT; cdr3_aa: CASSEDRVGFTGELFF
v_call: TRBV12-3/TRBV12-4; d_call: .; clone_size: .; j_call: TRBJ2-3; cdr3_nt: TGTGCCAGCAGGGGCAGTCCCACAGATACGCAGTATTTT; cdr3_aa: CASRGSPTDTQYF
v_call: TRBV14; d_call: TRBD2; clone_size: .; j_call: TRBJ2-1; cdr3_nt: TGTGCCAGCAGCCCCGGACTAGCGGGAGTCAATGAGCAGTTCTTC; cdr3_aa: CASSPGLAGVNEQFF
v_call: TRBV25-1; d_call: .; clone_size: once; j_call: TRBJ2-7; cdr3_nt: TGTGCCAGCAGTGATGGAACGGTGGGGGCGTACGAGCAGTACTTC; cdr3_aa: CASSDGTVGAYEQYF
v_call: TRBV19; d_call: TRBD1; clone_size: .; j_call: TRBJ1-1; cdr3_nt: TGTGCCAGTAGTACCAATAACAGGGGGAACACTGAAGCTTTCTTT; cdr3_aa: CASSTNNRGNTEAFF
v_call: TRBV29-1; d_call: TRBD1; clone_size: .; j_call: TRBJ2-5; cdr3_nt: TGCAGCGGGAGACAGGGCCAAGAGACCCAGTACTTC; cdr3_aa: CSGRQGQETQYF
v_call: TRBV5-6; d_call: .; clone_size: .; j_call: TRBJ2-7; cdr3_nt: TGTGCCAGCAGCTTTGGGCAGGGATCCTACGAGCAGTACTTC; cdr3_aa: CASSFGQGSYEQYF
v_call: TRBV25-1; d_call: .; clone_size: .; j_call: TRBJ2-7; cdr3_nt: TGTGCCAGCAGTGAATCTAGTCAGGGGAGGGGCGAGCAGTACTTC; cdr3_aa: CASSESSQGRGEQYF
v_call: TRBV9; d_call: TRBD2; clone_size: .; j_call: TRBJ2-1; cdr3_nt: TGTGCCAGCAGCGTCGGGACTAGCTATGAGCAGTTCTTC; cdr3_aa: CASSVGTSYEQFF
v_call: TRBV5-1; d_call: .; clone_size: .; j_call: TRBJ1-1; cdr3_nt: TGCGCCAGCAGCATGCGTTTCGGAGGGGTGAACACTGAAGCTTTCTTT; cdr3_aa: CASSMRFGGVNTEAFF
v_call: TRBV2; d_call: .; clone_size: .; j_call: TRBJ2-1; cdr3_nt: TGTGCCGCAGACTTACAGGGATACAATGAGCAGTTCTTC; cdr3_aa: CAADLQGYNEQFF
v_call: TRBV3-1/TRBV3-2; d_call: .; clone_size: .; j_call: TRBJ2-7; cdr3_nt: TGTGCCAGCAGCCAAGAAATCGGCTACAGCTCCTACGAGCAGTACTTC; cdr3_aa: CASSQEIGYSSYEQYF
v_call: TRBV6-6; d_call: TRBD1; clone_size: .; j_call: TRBJ1-2; cdr3_nt: TGTGCCAGCAGTCCGCAGACAGGGACCTATGGCTACACCTTC; cdr3_aa: CASSPQTGTYGYTF
v_call: TRBV10-3; d_call: .; clone_size: .; j_call: TRBJ2-2; cdr3_nt: TGTGCCATCGGGGCGCAATCCGGGGAGCTGTTTTTT; cdr3_aa: CAIGAQSGELFF
v_call: TRBV6-5; d_call: TRBD2; clone_size: .; j_call: TRBJ2-7; cdr3_nt: TGTGCCAGCAGTTACAAGTTCAGCGGGATGTTGGTCGAGCAGTACTTC; cdr3_aa: CASSYKFSGMLVEQYF
v_call: TRBV28; d_call: .; clone_size: .; j_call: TRBJ2-7; cdr3_nt: TGTGCCAGCAGTTTGATCCAGTCAGGTGGATACGAGCAGTACTTC; cdr3_aa: CASSLIQSGGYEQYF
v_call: TRBV5-4; d_call: .; clone_size: .; j_call: TRBJ2-5; cdr3_nt: TGTGCCAGCAGCCCCGGGAACCAAGAGACCCAGTACTTC; cdr3_aa: CASSPGNQETQYF
v_call: TRBV10-2; d_call: TRBD2; clone_size: .; j_call: TRBJ2-1; cdr3_nt: TGCGCCAGCAGCCTAGCGGGAGGCACCTACAATGAGCAGTTCTTC; cdr3_aa: CASSLAGGTYNEQFF
v_call: TRBV28; d_call: TRBD2; clone_size: .; j_call: TRBJ2-1; cdr3_nt: TGTGCCAGCAGTCCCCATAGCGGGAGCGCCTACAATGAGCAGTTCTTC; cdr3_aa: CASSPHSGSAYNEQFF
v_call: TRBV5-8; d_call: .; clone_size: .; j_call: TRBJ1-1; cdr3_nt: TGTGCCAGCAGCTTGATCGGAGACACTGAAGCTTTCTTT; cdr3_aa: CASSLIGDTEAFF
v_call: TRBV24-1; d_call: TRBD1; clone_size: once; j_call: TRBJ1-1; cdr3_nt: TGTGCCACCAGAGCGGGACAGGGATGGACTGAAGCTTTCTTT; cdr3_aa: CATRAGQGWTEAFF
v_call: TRBV7-3; d_call: .; clone_size: many; j_call: TRBJ2-5; cdr3_nt: TGTGCCAGCAGCTTCGGCCAGGGCCAAGAGACCCAGTACTTC; cdr3_aa: CASSFGQGQETQYF
v_call: TRBV5-6; d_call: TRBD1; clone_size: .; j_call: TRBJ2-3; cdr3_nt: TGTGCCAGCAGCTTTCGACAGGGTGGCACAGATACGCAGTATTTT; cdr3_aa: CASSFRQGGTDTQYF
v_call: TRBV28; d_call: TRBD2; clone_size: .; j_call: TRBJ2-1; cdr3_nt: TGTGCCAGCAGTCTCCGGACTAGCGCCAACAATGAGCAGTTCTTC; cdr3_aa: CASSLRTSANNEQFF
v_call: TRBV6-5; d_call: TRBD1; clone_size: .; j_call: TRBJ1-5; cdr3_nt: TGTGCCAGCAGTCCTGACAGGGGAGTGAATCAGCCCCAGCATTTT; cdr3_aa: CASSPDRGVNQPQHF
v_call: TRBV7-9; d_call: .; clone_size: .; j_call: TRBJ1-1; cdr3_nt: TGTGCCAGCAGCTCTCCCCCCCCGACAGACACAACTTTCTCGGCTTTCTTT; cdr3_aa: CASSSPPPTDTTFSAFF
v_call: TRBV6-5; d_call: .; clone_size: once; j_call: TRBJ2-1; cdr3_nt: TGTGCCAGCAGTTACTTCCGGAGGGTTGGCAATGAGCAGTTCTTC; cdr3_aa: CASSYFRRVGNEQFF
v_call: TRBV7-8; d_call: TRBD2; clone_size: .; j_call: TRBJ2-1; cdr3_nt: TGTGCCAGCAGCCTTAGGACTAGCGGGATGCAGTTCTTC; cdr3_aa: CASSLRTSGMQFF
v_call: TRBV5-1; d_call: TRBD1; clone_size: .; j_call: TRBJ1-6; cdr3_nt: TGCGCCAGCAGCTTGGGACGGGACAGGGCCTATAATTCACCCCTCCACTTT; cdr3_aa: CASSLGRDRAYNSPLHF
v_call: TRBV10-1; d_call: TRBD2; clone_size: .; j_call: TRBJ2-7; cdr3_nt: TGCGCCAGCAGTGACGGTAGCGGGGCCTACGAGCAGTACTTC; cdr3_aa: CASSDGSGAYEQYF
v_call: TRBV7-9; d_call: .; clone_size: .; j_call: TRBJ1-3; cdr3_nt: TGTGCCAGCATCGATCTGAGCTCTGGAAACACCATATATTTT; cdr3_aa: CASIDLSSGNTIYF
v_call: TRBV5-1; d_call: TRBD2; clone_size: .; j_call: TRBJ2-1; cdr3_nt: TGCGCCAGCAGCCTCGCGGGACTAGCGGTCGATGAGCAGTTCTTC; cdr3_aa: CASSLAGLAVDEQFF
v_call: TRBV30; d_call: TRBD1; clone_size: .; j_call: TRBJ1-2; cdr3_nt: TGTGCCTGGAGTCTGACAGGGTTGACAGACTATGGCTACACCTTC; cdr3_aa: CAWSLTGLTDYGYTF
v_call: TRBV27; d_call: .; clone_size: .; j_call: TRBJ2-2; cdr3_nt: TGTGCCAGCAGTTACCGAAGCGGAAACACCGGGGAGCTGTTTTTT; cdr3_aa: CASSYRSGNTGELFF
v_call: TRBV18; d_call: .; clone_size: few; j_call: TRBJ1-6; cdr3_nt: TGTGCCAGCTCACCCGCGGCAGCAAATAATTCACCCCTCCACTTT; cdr3_aa: CASSPAAANNSPLHF
v_call: TRBV6-4; d_call: .; clone_size: few; j_call: TRBJ2-1; cdr3_nt: TGTGCCAGCAGTGACCAGGGGGGCCATGAGCAGTTCTTC; cdr3_aa: CASSDQGGHEQFF
v_call: TRBV28; d_call: .; clone_size: .; j_call: TRBJ2-7; cdr3_nt: TGTGCCAGCAGATCCCCGGGTAGCGGAGATTACGAGCAGTACTTC; cdr3_aa: CASRSPGSGDYEQYF
v_call: TRBV3-1/TRBV3-2; d_call: .; clone_size: .; j_call: TRBJ1-4; cdr3_nt: TGTGCCAGCAGCCAAGAGTGGGCCGCAACTAATGAAAAACTGTTTTTT; cdr3_aa: CASSQEWAATNEKLFF
v_call: TRBV7-8; d_call: .; clone_size: .; j_call: TRBJ1-2; cdr3_nt: TGTGCCAGCAGCTTAGGGGCAGGGCGACAGGTTGACTATGGCTACACCTTC; cdr3_aa: CASSLGAGRQVDYGYTF
v_call: TRBV18; d_call: .; clone_size: once; j_call: TRBJ1-5; cdr3_nt: TGTGCCAGCTCACCAGGACAGAACAATCAGCCCCAGCATTTT; cdr3_aa: CASSPGQNNQPQHF
v_call: TRBV28; d_call: .; clone_size: .; j_call: TRBJ1-5; cdr3_nt: TGTGCCGCGGGGGTAGGCAATCAGCCCCAGCATTTT; cdr3_aa: CAAGVGNQPQHF
v_call: TRBV19; d_call: TRBD1; clone_size: .; j_call: TRBJ1-2; cdr3_nt: TGTGCCAGTAGTAGGACAGGGAACTATGGCTACACCTTC; cdr3_aa: CASSRTGNYGYTF
v_call: TRBV2; d_call: TRBD1; clone_size: .; j_call: TRBJ1-5; cdr3_nt: TGTGCCAGCAAGTCAGGGGGATATAGCAATCAGCCCCAGCATTTT; cdr3_aa: CASKSGGYSNQPQHF
v_call: TRBV21-1; d_call: .; clone_size: once; j_call: TRBJ2-3; cdr3_nt: TGTGCCAGCAGCAAAGGGGGGCAGGCCACAGATACGCAGTATTTT; cdr3_aa: CASSKGGQATDTQYF
v_call: TRBV7-9; d_call: .; clone_size: once; j_call: TRBJ1-2; cdr3_nt: TGTGCCAGCAGTCCACTAATGGGGCTTGGCTACACCTTC; cdr3_aa: CASSPLMGLGYTF
v_call: TRBV11-3; d_call: .; clone_size: .; j_call: TRBJ2-1; cdr3_nt: TGTGCCAGCAGCTTGGGAGTGAATGAGCAGTTCTTC; cdr3_aa: CASSLGVNEQFF